This T cell receptor beta chain was captured in a study of shared clonotypes between healthy human individuals. On the study more broadly: A couple of women and a few men aged 18 to 49 served as donors.

Overall study results and limits: Relative to clonotypes present in all four donors, those not shared had lower generation probabilities. Across a few donors, naive CD4 shared roughly 5%, naive CD8 around 4%, memory CD4 roughly 2.4%, memory CD8 0.4% to 0.5%. Clonotype sharing among donors likely depends on sequencing depth.

TCRdb's table, derived via immunoSEQ multiplex PCR, lists solely in-frame clones and lacks some. Altogether about 2,100,000 clones are present, approximately 94% being singletons, with the ten largest covering more than 1.5%. CD8 cells regarded as naive lacked CD45RO, were positively chosen for CCR7, and omitted terminally differentiated effector memory CD45RA+ cells. The V gene's germline CDR1 is PRHDT and CDR2 FYEKMQ (reference sequence). With 5 bases removed from V and 0 bases from J, the gap between germline ends came to 5 bases. The CDR3 length is 12 residues. As concerns this clone: The antigen is undetermined.

The sequence derives from a young man in good health. Some clones in this sample may be carry-over from other donors' samples. Source material: naive CD8+ T cells from PBMCs. The chain links TRBV13 to TRBJ2-7; D is uncertain. The DNA of the CDR3 is TGTGCCAGCAGCCACGACTCCTACGAGCAGTACTTC. Protein: CASSHDSYEQYF.